This section outlines one TCR beta chain sequence together with its context. The sample belongs to a study of blood T cell repertoires in COVID-19. The germline V and J ends were trimmed by 4 bases and 8 bases, with 14 bases remaining between them. Germline assignment: CDR1 MNHEY and CDR2 SVGAGI. There are 14 residues in the CDR3. Produced via immunoSEQ multiplex PCR; TCRdb's table is partial and in-frame only. The sample yields roughly 400,000 clones, roughly nine tenths seen once. The receptor was isolated from a woman aged 30 to 39 who had recovered from COVID-19. The V gene is TRBV6-5, the J gene TRBJ1-4; D might be TRBD1 (5 bases). Specimen: PBMCs or T cells enriched from blood (not recorded which). This CDR3 is CASSSHTGGEKLFF. In DNA form, the CDR3 reads TGTGCCAGCAGTTCCCACACCGGGGGAGAAAAACTGTTTTTT.